The 24 T cell receptor beta chains reported below all come from one sample, sequenced in a study of blood T cell repertoires in COVID-19. Assay used: immunoSEQ multiplex PCR; TCRdb lists only in-frame clones, some missing. The top ten hold more than 13% of the sample, which has approximately 100,000 clones, roughly four fifths seen once. Sequencing was carried out using peripheral blood. Every receptor here comes from a woman aged 60 to 75 with acute or convalescent COVID-19.

This chain links TRBV7-2 with TRBJ2-1, with D unclear. Germline V gene sequence: CDR1 SGHTA, CDR2 FQGNSA. This CDR3 is built from 15 residues. V lost 1 base, J lost 6 bases, and 13 bases lay in between. This CDR3 reads CASSLVVTVGNEQFF. CDR3 in DNA: TGTGCCAGCAGCTTAGTAGTAACCGTCGGCAATGAGCAGTTCTTC.

The chain couples TRBV6-5 to TRBJ1-1, with TRBD1 as a possible D gene (5 bases). V was trimmed by 6 bases and J by 1 base, leaving 15 bases between them. The germline gives CDR1 MNHEY, CDR2 SVGAGI. The CDR3 sequence is 15 residues long. The CDR3: CASRSLRGENTEAFF. The CDR3 coding sequence is TGTGCCAGCAGATCCCTCCGGGGGGAGAACACTGAAGCTTTCTTT.

This clone was detected only a few times. The chain carries TRBV7-8 and TRBJ2-1, with D perhaps TRBD2 (5 bases). The CDR3 is 14 residues long. The germline V gene encodes CDR1 SGHVS and CDR2 FQNEAQ. Trimming pared 3 bases from V and 7 bases from J, leaving 13 bases between. In nucleotides, the CDR3 is TGTGCCAGCAGCTTTTGGGGAGAGGTGAATGAGCAGTTCTTC. As protein: CASSFWGEVNEQFF.

The chain joins TRBV18 to TRBJ1-5; the D gene is possibly TRBD1 (5 bases). Trimming removed 1 base from V and 2 bases from J, with 9 bases in between. CDR3 size: 15 residues. The germline gives CDR1 KGHSH, CDR2 LQKENI. The CDR3 nucleotides read TGTGCCAGCTCACCACAGCAGGGCGGCAATCAGCCCCAGCATTTT. This codes for CASSPQQGGNQPQHF.

This chain links TRBV29-1 with TRBJ1-1; D perhaps matches TRBD1 (5 bases). V was trimmed by 6 bases and J by 0 bases, leaving 17 bases between them. Germline V gene data show CDR1 as SQVTM and CDR2 as ANQGSEA. The CDR3 extends over 15 amino acids. CDR3 sequence: CSVYSPTGLNTEAFF. The CDR3 bases are TGCAGCGTGTATAGCCCTACAGGTCTGAACACTGAAGCTTTCTTT.

The rearrangement uses TRBV2 and TRBJ1-3; D may be TRBD1 (6 bases). V gave up 5 bases and J gave up 0 bases, with 14 bases separating them. Germline V gene data show CDR1 as SNHLY and CDR2 as FYNNEI. The CDR3 length is 16 residues. Written as DNA, the CDR3 is TGTGCCAGCAGTCGCCTATCAGGGGACTCTGGAAACACCATATATTTT. This translates into CASSRLSGDSGNTIYF.

The V call is TRBV10-2, the J call TRBJ2-5; D gene ambiguous. Germline loops: CDR1 WSHSY, CDR2 SAAADI. The CDR3 has 14 residues. Trimming removed 2 bases from V and 5 bases from J, with 12 bases in between. The CDR3 region is CASSEERVWETQYF. The DNA for the CDR3 is TGCGCCAGCAGTGAGGAACGGGTGTGGGAGACCCAGTACTTC.

V usage is TRBV7-2 and J usage is TRBJ2-3, with TRBD1 matching 7 bases. The CDR3 is 14 amino acids. CDR1 is SGHTA, CDR2 FQGNSA, per germline. The J segment lost 6 bases and the V segment lost 5 bases, leaving 8 bases of the junction unmatched. CDR3 coding DNA: TGTGCCAGCAGCATGGACTTCAGGGGGGATACGCAGTATTTT. It is translated as CASSMDFRGDTQYF.

The rearrangement uses TRBV5-1 and TRBJ2-1; 15 bases align to TRBD2. CDR1 and CDR2 (germline): SGHRS, YFSETQ. The V and J ends lost 4 bases and 2 bases, in that order; junction bases with no gene match: 4. The length of the CDR3 is 17 residues. DNA for the CDR3: TGCGCCAGCAGCCAAGGACTAGCGGGAGGGGCCTACAATGAGCAGTTCTTC. Protein sequence: CASSQGLAGGAYNEQFF. The full variable domain, its missing parts supplied by reference TRBV5-1 and TRBJ2-1, is KAGVTQTPRYLIKTRGQQVTLSCSPISGHRSVSWYQQTPGQGLQFLFEYFSETQRNKGNFPGRFSGRQFSNSRSEMNVSTLELGDSALYLCASSQGLAGGAYNEQFFGPGTRLTVL.

The CDR3 loop reads CSVGFVQGNTEAFF. The DNA for the CDR3 is TGCAGCGTTGGGTTCGTACAGGGGAACACTGAAGCTTTCTTT. V and J are TRBV29-1 and TRBJ1-1, with D possibly TRBD1 on 6 matching bases. V was shortened by 4 bases and J by 1 base, with 13 bases between the two germline ends. This CDR3 has 14 amino acids. Germline V gene data show CDR1 as SQVTM and CDR2 as ANQGSEA.

This clone was found a few times. The chain joins TRBV30 to TRBJ1-6, with D maybe TRBD1 (5 bases). CDR1 and CDR2 from the germline V gene are GTSNPN and SVGIG (reference sequence). The CDR3 contains 17 residues. Trimming cost V 5 bases and J 9 bases, with 26 bases left between them. Here the CDR3 DNA reads TGTGCCTGGGTCACCGGCACCCTACAGGATTTGGGTTCACCCCTCCACTTT. Protein product: CAWVTGTLQDLGSPLHF. The full variable domain, its missing parts supplied by reference TRBV30 and TRBJ1-6, is SQTIHQWPATLVQPVGSPLSLECTVEGTSNPNLYWYRQAAGRGLQLLFYSVGIGQISSEVPQNLSASRPQDRQFILSSKKLLLSDSGFYLCAWVTGTLQDLGSPLHFGNGTRLTVT.

This chain joins TRBV30 and TRBJ2-7, with D perhaps TRBD1 (6 bases). Germline CDR1 and CDR2: GTSNPN and SVGIG (reference sequence). V lost 8 bases to trimming and J lost 2 bases, with 13 bases between them. This CDR3 has 12 residues. The CDR3 region has the DNA TGTGCCCAGGGGCAGGGAACCTACGAGCAGTACTTC. This codes for CAQGQGTYEQYF.

This chain connects TRBV18 to TRBJ2-1; D perhaps matches TRBD2 (6 bases). Germline-derived CDR1 and CDR2 are KGHSH and LQKENI. Trimming shortened V by 1 base and J by 10 bases, and 11 bases separated the two germline ends. The CDR3 totals 13 residues. CDR3 loop: CASSPHEGGEQFF. The CDR3 coding sequence is TGTGCCAGCTCACCACACGAGGGAGGCGAGCAGTTCTTC.

V is TRBV19 and J is TRBJ1-1; TRBD1 agrees at 7 bases. The CDR3 runs 14 residues. The V gene end was trimmed by 5 bases and the J gene end by 4 bases; junction bases not matched to a gene: 7. The germline V gene has CDR1 LNHDA and CDR2 SQIVND (reference sequence). The CDR3 spells CASSYRGPRTEAFF. DNA for the CDR3: TGTGCCAGTAGTTACAGGGGCCCCCGCACTGAAGCTTTCTTT.

The V and J genes are TRBV2 and TRBJ1-1, with TRBD1 matching over 9 bases. CDR1 and CDR2 from the germline V gene are SNHLY and FYNNEI. Trimming at V came to 7 bases and at J to 0 bases, leaving 6 bases not matched to a gene. The CDR3 is made up of 15 amino acids. In DNA, the CDR3 is TGTGCCAGCACCGGACAGGGGTTCATGAACACTGAAGCTTTCTTT. Translating it yields CASTGQGFMNTEAFF. Full variable domain (remainder filled in from reference TRBV2 and TRBJ1-1): EPEVTQTPSHQVTQMGQEVILRCVPISNHLYFYWYRQILGQKVEFLVSFYNNEISEKSEIFDDQFSVERPDGSNFTLKIRSTKLEDSAMYFCASTGQGFMNTEAFFGQGTRLTVV.

The DNA of the CDR3 is TGTGCCAGCAGTTACGGATTAGCTAGCGGCACAGATACGCAGTATTTT. It specifies CASSYGLASGTDTQYF. The chain couples TRBV6-2 or TRBV6-3 to TRBJ2-3, with D tentatively TRBD2 (6 bases). Germline V gene lookup returns CDR1 MNHEY and CDR2 SVGEGT. V was shortened by 2 bases and J by 1 base, with 13 bases between the two germline ends. This CDR3 is 16 amino acids long.

This rearrangement joins TRBV3-1 (or the pseudogene TRBV3-2) to TRBJ1-2; 8 positions match TRBD1. With 2 bases clipped from V and 2 bases from J, the junction kept 4 bases outside the gene matches. Germline V lookup: CDR1 LGHDT, CDR2 YNNKEL (reference sequence). This CDR3 spans 15 amino acids. The CDR3 DNA sequence: TGTGCCAGCAGCCAATTGGACAGGGTGAACTATGGCTACACCTTC. As protein: CASSQLDRVNYGYTF.

This chain joins TRBV4-2 and TRBJ1-1; D possibly corresponds to TRBD1 (5 bases). V was pared by 1 base and J by 0 bases, with 9 bases between. The CDR3 totals 15 residues. The germline CDR1 and CDR2 sequences are LGHNA and YNFKEQ. The CDR3 DNA reads as TGTGCCAGCAGCCAAGCGAAACAGGTGAACACTGAAGCTTTCTTT. Translation gives CASSQAKQVNTEAFF.

The chain links TRBV6-1 to TRBJ1-2; the D is unclear. The CDR3 contains 12 residues. Germline loops: CDR1 MNHNS, CDR2 SASEGT. V was trimmed by 3 bases and J by 8 bases, leaving 10 bases between them. CDR3 region: CASSESLKGYTF. The CDR3 DNA follows: TGTGCCAGCAGTGAGAGCCTCAAGGGCTACACCTTC.

This clone was detected a few times. This chain uses TRBV5-1 with TRBJ1-3, with D possibly matching TRBD1 (6 bases). This CDR3 is 15 amino acids long. Germline-derived CDR1 and CDR2 are SGHRS and YFSETQ. Between the trimmed V and J ends, which lost 0 bases and 2 bases, there was a span of 9 bases. CDR3 loop: CASSLEAGAGNTIYF. CDR3 in DNA: TGCGCCAGCAGCTTGGAGGCAGGGGCTGGAAACACCATATATTTT. The entire variable domain, with the rest obtained from reference TRBV5-1 and TRBJ1-3, is as follows: KAGVTQTPRYLIKTRGQQVTLSCSPISGHRSVSWYQQTPGQGLQFLFEYFSETQRNKGNFPGRFSGRQFSNSRSEMNVSTLELGDSALYLCASSLEAGAGNTIYFGEGSWLTVV.

The chain carries TRBV7-9 and TRBJ1-1; weak D call: TRBD1 (5 bases). Germline-derived CDR1 and CDR2 are SEHNR and FQNEAQ (reference sequence). V lost 5 bases and J lost 2, with 9 bases in between. This CDR3 is built from 13 residues. The CDR3 nucleotides are TGTGCCAGCAGCCTGGACACAAACACTGAAGCTTTCTTT. This codes for CASSLDTNTEAFF.

This chain joins TRBV7-9 and TRBJ2-1; tentative D call: TRBD1 (5 bases). CDR1 and CDR2 from the germline V gene are SEHNR and FQNEAQ (reference sequence). The CDR3 extends over 14 amino acids. Trimming stripped 5 bases from V and 6 bases from J, with 14 bases between. The CDR3 sequence is CASSPVGALNEQFF. Written as DNA, the CDR3 is TGTGCCAGCAGCCCAGTTGGGGCCCTCAATGAGCAGTTCTTC.

The chain is built from TRBV7-9 and TRBJ1-5; 7 nucleotides match TRBD1. J was trimmed by 9 bases and V by 3 bases; bases with no gene match: 8. CDR3 length equals 14 residues. CDR1 is SEHNR and CDR2 is FQNEAQ in the germline V gene (reference sequence). The CDR3 nucleotides read TGTGCCAGCAGCTTTGGACAGGACCTCAGGCCCCAGCATTTT. This gives the protein CASSFGQDLRPQHF.

This chain connects TRBV18 to TRBJ2-3; 11 nucleotides line up with TRBD2. There are 15 residues in the CDR3. The V gene end was trimmed by 6 bases and the J gene end by 4 bases; junction bases not matched to a gene: 6. Germline CDR1 and CDR2: KGHSH and LQKENI. The CDR3 DNA follows: TGTGCCAGCTCGCCTATAGCGGGAGGGCCAGATACGCAGTATTTT. Translated, it gives CASSPIAGGPDTQYF.